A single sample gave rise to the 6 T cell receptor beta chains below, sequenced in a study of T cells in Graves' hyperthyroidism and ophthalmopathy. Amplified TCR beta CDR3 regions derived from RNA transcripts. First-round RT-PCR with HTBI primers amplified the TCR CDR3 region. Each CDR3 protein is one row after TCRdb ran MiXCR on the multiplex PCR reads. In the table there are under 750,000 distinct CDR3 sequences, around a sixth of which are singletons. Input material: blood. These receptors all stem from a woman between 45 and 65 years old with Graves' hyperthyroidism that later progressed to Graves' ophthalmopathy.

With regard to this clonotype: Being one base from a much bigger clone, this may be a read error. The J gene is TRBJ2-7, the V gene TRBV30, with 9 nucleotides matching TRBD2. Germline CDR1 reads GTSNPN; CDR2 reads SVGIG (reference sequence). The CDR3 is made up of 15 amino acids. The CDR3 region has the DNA TGTGCCTGGAGTGTAACTAGCGGGTTCTCCTACGAGCTGTACTTC. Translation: CAWSVTSGFSYELYF.

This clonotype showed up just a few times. CDR3: CASSADRGSNQPQHF. The CDR3 coding sequence is TGTGCCAGCAGTGCAGACAGGGGGAGCAATCAGCCCCAGCATTTT. The V call is TRBV27, the J call TRBJ1-5, with TRBD1 matching over 9 bases. The CDR3 is 15 residues long. Germline V CDR1 and CDR2: MNHEY, SMNVEV (reference sequence). V was pared by 5 bases and J by 1 base, with 3 bases of the junction left unmatched.

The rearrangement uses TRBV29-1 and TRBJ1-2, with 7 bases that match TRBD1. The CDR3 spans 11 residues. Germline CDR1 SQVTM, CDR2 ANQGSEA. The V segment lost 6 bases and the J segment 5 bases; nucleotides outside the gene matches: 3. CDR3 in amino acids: CSVATGYGYTF. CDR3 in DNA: TGCAGCGTCGCGACAGGGTATGGCTACACCTTC.

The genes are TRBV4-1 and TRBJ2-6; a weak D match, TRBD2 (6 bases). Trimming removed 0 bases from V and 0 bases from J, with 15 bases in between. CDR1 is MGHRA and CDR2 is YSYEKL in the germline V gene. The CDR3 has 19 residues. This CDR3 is CASSQDGDSPNSGANVLTF. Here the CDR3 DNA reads TGCGCCAGCAGCCAAGATGGGGACTCACCAAACTCTGGGGCCAACGTCCTGACTTTC.

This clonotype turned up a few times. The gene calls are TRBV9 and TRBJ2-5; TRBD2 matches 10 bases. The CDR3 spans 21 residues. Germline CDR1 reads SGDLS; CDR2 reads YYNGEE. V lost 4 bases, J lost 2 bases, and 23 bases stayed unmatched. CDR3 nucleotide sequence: TGTGCCAGCAGCAGCTCCCTTGCGTCTAGCGGGGGATACCGGGAACAAGAGACCCAGTACTTC. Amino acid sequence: CASSSSLASSGGYREQETQYF.

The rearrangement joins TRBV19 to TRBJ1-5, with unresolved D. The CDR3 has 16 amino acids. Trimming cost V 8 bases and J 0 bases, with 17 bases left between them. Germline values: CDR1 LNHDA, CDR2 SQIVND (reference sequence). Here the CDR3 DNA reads TGTGCCAGTTCGGAGGCGGCCGGGTATAGCAATCAGCCCCAGCATTTT. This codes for CASSEAAGYSNQPQHF.